These 30 T cell receptor beta chains were all obtained from the same sample, sequenced in a study of blood T cell repertoires in COVID-19. Sequencing was performed with immunoSEQ multiplex PCR; in TCRdb, only in-frame clones are kept and a portion is missing. The repertoire consists of 110,000 to 150,000 clones, with around four fifths occurring once and the leading ten covering less than 7%. The sequenced sample consisted of PBMCs or T cells enriched from blood (not recorded which). These receptors all come from a woman aged 40 to 49 who had recovered from COVID-19.

The rearrangement links TRBV4-2 to TRBJ2-7, with 9 nucleotides matching TRBD1. Trimming removed 3 bases from V and 3 bases from J; junction bases left unmatched: 9. Germline-derived CDR1 and CDR2 are LGHNA and YNFKEQ. The CDR3 has 16 amino acids. In nucleotides, the CDR3 is TGTGCCAGCAGCCATGATGGACAGGGGAGGAACTACGAGCAGTACTTC. It translates to CASSHDGQGRNYEQYF.

The V call is TRBV12-2, the J call TRBJ1-2; the table assigns TRBD1, which was not confirmed against the DNA. TRBV12-2 is annotated as a pseudogene. The CDR3 loop spans 14 amino acids. The CDR3 region has the DNA TGTGCAAGTCGTCTCGGACAGGGGAACTATGGCTACACCTTC. This encodes CASRLGQGNYGYTF.

This chain links TRBV4-2 with TRBJ2-2, with D hard to call. This CDR3 spans 16 amino acids. Germline V gene data show CDR1 as LGHNA and CDR2 as YNFKEQ. Deletions cut 4 bases from V and 0 bases from J, with 12 bases between. The CDR3 coding sequence is TGTGCCAGCAGCCCCTCCGTCAGCGCGAACACCGGGGAGCTGTTTTTT. It translates to CASSPSVSANTGELFF.

The rearrangement links TRBV6-5 to TRBJ1-4; TRBD1 matches at 7 bases. Per the germline V gene, CDR1 is MNHEY and CDR2 is SVGAGI. The V and J ends lost 2 bases and 6 bases, in that order; junction bases with no gene match: 6. The CDR3 covers 15 residues. CDR3 loop: CASSYGQVGDEKLFF. The CDR3 coding sequence is TGTGCCAGCAGTTACGGACAGGTTGGAGATGAAAAACTGTTTTTT.

The chain joins TRBV7-7 to TRBJ2-5; D is ambiguous. The CDR3 contains 12 residues. Germline-derived CDR1 and CDR2 are SSHAT and FNYEAQ (reference sequence). The CDR3: CASLAYQETQYF. The CDR3 DNA reads as TGTGCTAGCTTGGCTTACCAAGAGACCCAGTACTTC.

The rearrangement joins TRBV4-1 to TRBJ2-1; the match to TRBD2 covers 13 bases. This CDR3 comprises 15 residues. Germline CDR1 is MGHRA and CDR2 is YSYEKL. The trim removed 4 bases at V and 8 bases at J, leaving 5 bases unmatched. The CDR3 region has the DNA TGCGCCAGCAGCCGAACTAGCGGGAGGGCCGATGAGCAGTTCTTC. Its translation: CASSRTSGRADEQFF.

This rearrangement joins TRBV30 to TRBJ1-6, with a tentative D call TRBD1 (5 bases). This CDR3 region has 14 residues. CDR1 GTSNPN and CDR2 SVGIG come from the germline V gene (reference sequence). Between the trimmed V and J ends, which lost 8 bases and 6 bases, there was a span of 17 bases. The CDR3 region is CARTGAGINSPLHF. CDR3 sequence (DNA): TGTGCCAGGACGGGAGCAGGGATTAATTCACCCCTCCACTTT.

The chain joins TRBV5-4 to TRBJ1-4, with D unclear. This CDR3 is 12 amino acids long. Germline loops: CDR1 SGHNT, CDR2 YYREEE (reference sequence). The germline V and J ends were trimmed by 3 bases and 6 bases, with 6 bases remaining between them. The CDR3, as DNA: TGTGCCAGCAGCTCTCCTGATGAAAAACTGTTTTTT. Protein: CASSSPDEKLFF.

In its sample, this clone was seen a few times. The J gene is TRBJ2-1, the V gene TRBV27; 11 bases line up with TRBD2. This CDR3 is built from 14 residues. CDR1 is MNHEY and CDR2 is SMNVEV in the germline V gene (reference sequence). V lost 4 bases, J lost 10 bases, and 6 bases stayed unmatched. As DNA, the CDR3 is TGTGCCAGCAGTTCAGGGGCTAGCGGGAGGGAGCAGTTCTTC. The encoded protein is CASSSGASGREQFF.

This clone has a handful of counts. The J gene is TRBJ2-7, the V gene TRBV28; 7 bases line up with TRBD1. V trimming: 4 bases; J trimming: 7 bases; junction bases outside the gene matches: 13. Germline V gene lookup returns CDR1 MDHEN and CDR2 SYDVKM. The CDR3 length is 15 residues. CDR3 bases: TGTGCCAGCAGTTCGGTAACAGGGGCCAGGAGGGAGCAGTACTTC. Translating it yields CASSSVTGARREQYF.

The chain links TRBV2 to TRBJ2-2, with 8 bases matching TRBD2. Germline V CDR1 and CDR2: SNHLY, FYNNEI. This CDR3 comprises 14 residues. The trim removed 6 bases at V and 3 bases at J, leaving 3 bases unmatched. CDR3 DNA: TGTGCCAGCAGGACGGGAGGGGACACCGGGGAGCTGTTTTTT. It encodes CASRTGGDTGELFF.

The chain links TRBV5-1 to TRBJ2-2; a weak D match, TRBD2 (6 bases). Germline lookup yields CDR1 SGHRS and CDR2 YFSETQ. V shed 9 bases and J shed 5 bases, with 17 bases lying between them. There are 14 residues in the CDR3. This chain's CDR3 is CATQGLSGTGELFF. DNA of the CDR3: TGCGCCACCCAGGGACTTTCCGGGACCGGGGAGCTGTTTTTT.

In this sample, this clone turned up a few times. The rearrangement uses TRBV7-3 and TRBJ1-2, with TRBD1 identical over 7 bases. CDR3 length equals 16 residues. Germline loops: CDR1 SGHTA, CDR2 FQGTGA. V trimming: 5 bases; J trimming: 6 bases; junction bases outside the gene matches: 15. Here the CDR3 DNA reads TGTGCCAGCAGCCAGACGGGACAGAACATCAACGATGGCTACACCTTC. Translating it yields CASSQTGQNINDGYTF.

The chain employs TRBV5-1 and TRBJ1-5; 8 nucleotides match TRBD1. The V segment lost 2 bases and the J segment 6 bases; nucleotides outside the gene matches: 4. Germline V gene lookup returns CDR1 SGHRS and CDR2 YFSETQ. The CDR3 sequence is 14 residues long. The CDR3 loop is CASSLGQGGQPQHF. In DNA form, the CDR3 reads TGCGCCAGCAGCTTAGGACAGGGCGGTCAGCCCCAGCATTTT.

This clone was recorded only once. V and J are TRBV20-1 and TRBJ1-2; 8 bases map to TRBD1. Trimming removed 3 bases from V and 8 bases from J; junction bases left unmatched: 11. The germline CDR1 and CDR2 sequences are DFQATT and SNEGSKA (reference sequence). There are 14 residues in the CDR3. CDR3 sequence (DNA): TGCAGTGCTAGTGCGCCTGGACAGGGAGGCGGCTACACCTTC. As protein: CSASAPGQGGGYTF.

The chain carries TRBV7-8 and TRBJ2-3, with TRBD2 as a possible D gene (6 bases). This CDR3 region has 17 residues. With 0 bases removed from V and 6 bases from J, the gap between germline ends came to 19 bases. CDR1 and CDR2 from the germline V gene are SGHVS and FQNEAQ. The CDR3 nucleotides read TGTGCCAGCAGCTTAGCGGGTCGGGCTAGCGTTGCTGATACGCAGTATTTT. It is translated as CASSLAGRASVADTQYF.

This clone was observed at least ten times. The genes are TRBV12-3 or TRBV12-4 and TRBJ1-2, with D unresolved. The CDR3 is made up of 13 amino acids. V lost 2 bases to trimming and J lost 3 bases, with 7 bases between them. The CDR3 coding sequence is TGTGCCAGCAGTTTAAACATCGACTATGGCTACACCTTC. This codes for CASSLNIDYGYTF.

The chain joins TRBV13 to TRBJ2-7; 10 nucleotides align to TRBD2. CDR3 length: 15 amino acids. Germline loops: CDR1 PRHDT, CDR2 FYEKMQ (reference sequence). J gave up 4 bases and V 4 bases, and 7 bases lay outside the gene matches. CDR3 residues: CASSYEREGRYEQYF. The CDR3 DNA is TGTGCCAGCAGCTATGAGCGGGAGGGCCGGTACGAGCAGTACTTC.

The J gene is TRBJ1-4, the V gene TRBV5-4, with TRBD1 matching over 7 bases. The CDR3 runs 14 residues. The germline V gene has CDR1 SGHNT and CDR2 YYREEE (reference sequence). V was clipped by 4 bases and J by 5 bases; unmatched bases: 5. CDR3 DNA sequence: TGTGCCAGCAGCCGGGACAGAAGAAATGAAAAACTGTTTTTT. The encoded protein is CASSRDRRNEKLFF. The full variable domain, with the rest looked up from reference TRBV5-4 and TRBJ1-4, is ETGVTQSPTHLIKTRGQQVTLRCSSQSGHNTVSWYQQALGQGPQFIFQYYREEENGRGNFPPRFSGLQFPNYSSELNVNALELDDSALYLCASSRDRRNEKLFFGSGTQLSVL.

The chain has TRBV4-1 and TRBJ1-1; D is uncertain. The CDR3 consists of 14 residues. The V and J ends lost 0 bases and 0 bases respectively, with 5 bases between them. Germline-derived CDR1 and CDR2 are MGHRA and YSYEKL. CDR3 coding DNA: TGCGCCAGCAGCCAAGACTTAATGAACACTGAAGCTTTCTTT. Its translation: CASSQDLMNTEAFF.

CDR3 bases: TGTGCCAGCAACCATGCGGGGGGAAGCCTTAATGAGCAGTTCTTC. Its protein is CASNHAGGSLNEQFF. The rearrangement links TRBV11-2 to TRBJ2-1, with 8 bases aligning to TRBD2. The V segment lost 7 bases and the J segment 7 bases; nucleotides outside the gene matches: 12. The germline V gene encodes CDR1 SGHAT and CDR2 FQNNGV. The CDR3 contains 15 residues.

V is TRBV3-1 (or the pseudogene TRBV3-2) and J is TRBJ1-2; D is ambiguous. The CDR3 totals 14 residues. V was clipped by 0 bases and J by 4 bases, with 9 bases between them. Germline CDR1 and CDR2: LGHDT and YNNKEL (reference sequence). The CDR3 DNA sequence: TGTGCCAGCAGCCAAGATCCAGGAATCTATGGCTACACCTTC. It specifies CASSQDPGIYGYTF.

V and J are TRBV5-5 and TRBJ2-2; 9 bases match TRBD2. The J segment lost 0 bases and the V segment lost 4 bases, leaving 7 bases of the junction unmatched. CDR3 length: 17 residues. The germline gives CDR1 SGHKS, CDR2 YYEKEE (reference sequence). CDR3 coding DNA: TGTGCCAGCAGCCCCCTAGCGGGGAGATCGAACACCGGGGAGCTGTTTTTT. Its protein product is CASSPLAGRSNTGELFF.

V gene TRBV19 combines with J gene TRBJ2-7; 8 bases fit TRBD1. With V trimmed by 6 bases and J by 7 bases, 14 bases remained unmatched. The CDR3 consists of 15 residues. Germline V gives CDR1 LNHDA, CDR2 SQIVND (reference sequence). The CDR3 region has the DNA TGTGCCAGTAGCGTCAGGGGGCTACGGGCTTCTGAGCAGTACTTC. It specifies CASSVRGLRASEQYF.

The chain joins TRBV6-6 to TRBJ1-5, with TRBD1 matching 9 bases. The CDR3 loop spans 16 amino acids. V shed 6 bases, J shed 3 bases, and the junction held 9 bases outside the gene matches. Looked up from germline, CDR1 is MNHNY and CDR2 is SVGAGI (reference sequence). The CDR3 sequence: CASSPAGTGTNQPQHF. The CDR3 nucleotides read TGTGCCAGCAGCCCAGCCGGGACAGGGACCAATCAGCCCCAGCATTTT.

The count of this clone is one. This sequence joins TRBV5-1 and TRBJ2-7; the match to TRBD1 covers 10 bases. V lost 5 bases and J lost 5; bases outside the gene matches: 7. This CDR3 spans 14 amino acids. Looked up from germline, CDR1 is SGHRS and CDR2 is YFSETQ. CDR3 DNA sequence: TGCGCCAGCAGTTATGGACAGGGGGGCGACGAGCAGTACTTC. Translating gives CASSYGQGGDEQYF.

This chain uses TRBV11-3 with TRBJ2-7; the D is unclear. The CDR3 runs to 13 residues. V gave up 1 base and J gave up 4 bases, with 8 bases separating them. The germline V gene encodes CDR1 SGHNT and CDR2 YENEEA. CDR3 bases: TGTGCCAGCAGCTTAGGTAGTAATTACGAGCAGTACTTC. Amino acids: CASSLGSNYEQYF.

The chain combines TRBV10-3 with TRBJ2-7; TRBD1 matches at 8 bases. V shed 10 bases and J 3 bases; nucleotides not matched to a gene: 11. This CDR3 region has 14 residues. Germline values: CDR1 ENHRY, CDR2 SYGVKD. CDR3 DNA: TGTGCCACACAAACGGACAGGGACAACTACGAGCAGTACTTC. Translated, it gives CATQTDRDNYEQYF.

This clone was seen a handful of times. The chain recombines TRBV3-1 (or the pseudogene TRBV3-2) with TRBJ2-7; tentative D call: TRBD1 (5 bases). This CDR3 has 18 amino acids. The V end lost 1 base, the J end lost 3 bases, and 22 bases lay between the germline ends. In germline, CDR1 is LGHDT, CDR2 YNNKEL (reference sequence). The CDR3 nucleotides read TGTGCCAGCAGCCAAGCTTTGGGAAGGGGTTCCCAGGGCTACGAGCAGTACTTC. Amino acid sequence: CASSQALGRGSQGYEQYF.

V usage is TRBV6-5 and J usage is TRBJ1-2; the match to TRBD1 covers 8 bases. This CDR3 has 14 amino acids. CDR1 is MNHEY, CDR2 SVGAGI, per germline. V was pared by 2 bases and J by 4 bases, with 3 bases of the junction left unmatched. CDR3 in DNA: TGTGCCAGCAGTTACACCGGACAGGGCTATGGCTACACCTTC. It codes for CASSYTGQGYGYTF.